The rows below give T cell receptor beta chains drawn from one sample of a study of blood T cell repertoires in COVID-19. Repertoires were generated with immunoSEQ multiplex PCR, while TCRdb's copy carries only in-frame clones and drops some. The sample comprises approximately 260,000 clones, approximately 90% of which are singletons, and nearly 6.5% rests with the top ten. The sample was PBMCs or T cells enriched from blood (not recorded which). The source of these receptors is a woman in her thirties with acute COVID-19. Each CDR3 is given with its conserved first and last residue.

V gene	J gene	CDR3 protein
TRBV28	TRBJ2-3	CASSLGLAGSKGDTQYF
TRBV2	TRBJ1-6	CASSEAGQVTTYF
TRBV25-1	TRBJ2-3	CASREAGATDTQYF
TRBV28	TRBJ1-5	CASSPTRDRNQPQHF
TRBV2	TRBJ2-2	CASSSERAGPGELFF
TRBV29-1	TRBJ2-1	CSVEDQKGNEQFF
TRBV3-1/TRBV3-2	TRBJ2-2	CASSQATVNTGELFF
TRBV19	TRBJ1-6	CASSIRQGKSYNSPLHF
TRBV28	TRBJ1-3	CASVTGATGNTIYF
TRBV2	TRBJ1-2	CASRGDRADYGYTF
TRBV7-9	TRBJ2-2	CASSLEVSSGSNTGELFF
TRBV9	TRBJ2-2	CASSVAGTGELFF
TRBV5-6	TRBJ1-2	CASSRQYGYTF
TRBV27	TRBJ2-1	CASTIAGGLHEQFF
TRBV2	TRBJ2-7	CASSEEQAGYEQYF
TRBV15	TRBJ1-2	CATSPTGGGGYTF
TRBV7-9	TRBJ2-1	CASSLGRVRSYNEQFF
TRBV7-9	TRBJ1-2	CASSSPPRTPTTHYGYTF
TRBV9	TRBJ1-5	CASSQGHNQPQHF
TRBV7-9	TRBJ1-1	CASSGVVNTEAFF
TRBV6-1	TRBJ2-1	CASSEGGGKIYNEQFF
TRBV7-2	TRBJ1-2	CASSYRGWTADPHDGYTF
TRBV7-9	TRBJ1-1	CASNEGTGGLGVRNTEAFF
TRBV19	TRBJ2-7	CASSPGGTGIYEQYF
TRBV6-5	TRBJ1-5	CASSIQGALPQPQHF
TRBV25-1	TRBJ1-1	CASSEFQGLAEAFF
TRBV2	TRBJ1-6	CASSGQGGVGNSPLHF
TRBV11-2	TRBJ2-2	CASSQTGVGGELFF
TRBV12-5	TRBJ1-1	CASGLAFNTEAFF
TRBV7-9	TRBJ1-3	CASSSREFGNTIYF
TRBV28	TRBJ1-2	CASSFPGSGYTF
TRBV28	TRBJ2-4	CASSLSAGVAKNIQYF
TRBV30	TRBJ2-1	CAWSRDRGSDEQFF
TRBV27	TRBJ2-7	CASSFYGTSKYEQYF
TRBV19	TRBJ2-2	CASSPGTLTGELFF
TRBV6-5	TRBJ1-2	CASSTNRGRGDGYTF
TRBV5-4	TRBJ1-1	CASSPGTGADSAFF
TRBV19	TRBJ2-5	CASSIRLAGGQETQYF
TRBV7-6	TRBJ2-1	CASSQHGGNEQFF
TRBV7-9	TRBJ2-1	CASSLGTGSANEQFF
TRBV7-3	TRBJ2-1	CASSLASEDEQFF
TRBV28	TRBJ1-3	CASSLSPQASGNTIYF
TRBV10-3	TRBJ1-1	CAISQAPGNTEAFF
TRBV30	TRBJ1-5	CAWSLAGGQPQHF